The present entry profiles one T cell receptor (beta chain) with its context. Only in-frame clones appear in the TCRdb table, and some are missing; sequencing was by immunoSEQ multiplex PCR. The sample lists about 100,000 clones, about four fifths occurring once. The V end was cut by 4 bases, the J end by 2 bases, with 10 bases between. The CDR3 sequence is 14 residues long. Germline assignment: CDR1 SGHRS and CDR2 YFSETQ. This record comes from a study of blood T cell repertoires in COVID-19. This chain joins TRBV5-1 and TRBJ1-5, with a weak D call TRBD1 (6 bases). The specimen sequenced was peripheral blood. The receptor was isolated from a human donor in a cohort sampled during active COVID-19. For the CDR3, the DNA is TGCGCCAGCAGCCCCAGGGGTGGCAATCAGCCCCAGCATTTT. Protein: CASSPRGGNQPQHF. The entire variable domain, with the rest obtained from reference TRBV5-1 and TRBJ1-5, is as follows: KAGVTQTPRYLIKTRGQQVTLSCSPISGHRSVSWYQQTPGQGLQFLFEYFSETQRNKGNFPGRFSGRQFSNSRSEMNVSTLELGDSALYLCASSPRGGNQPQHFGDGTRLSIL.